This T cell receptor (beta chain) was sequenced during a study of CD8 T cells in Susac syndrome. In blood CD8+ and CD4+ T cells, TCR beta underwent sequencing. In the multiple sclerosis control group, patients were treatment-naive and had stable or active relapsing-remitting disease. CD8+ and CD4+ T cells were negatively isolated; TEMRA cells were FACS-enriched. Random-hexamer reverse transcription was applied to roughly 0.5 to 1 ug RNA. Amplification of TCR beta CDR3 by immunoSEQ multiplex PCR spanned 54 Vbeta and 13 Jbeta. One entry per CDR3 protein results from TCRdb running MiXCR on the immunoSEQ multiplex PCR reads. The table includes roughly 67,000 distinct CDR3 sequences, about 95% detected once. Germline CDR1 and CDR2: MNHEY and SMNVEV (reference sequence). Trimming took 6 bases from V and 4 from J; bases not matched to a gene: 8. This CDR3 has 14 amino acids.

Source material: CD8+ T cells from PBMCs. The origin of this receptor is a human donor with multiple sclerosis. This sequence joins TRBV27 and TRBJ2-7; TRBD2 matches at 8 bases. In DNA, the CDR3 is TGTGCCAGCAGCTTAGCGGGGCTGGGTTACGAGCAGTACTTC. It is translated as CASSLAGLGYEQYF.